This section outlines one TCR beta chain sequence together with its context. What antigen it recognizes has not been identified. Base quality data are lacking; no much larger clone is found one base away. TCRbeta CDR3 regions were amplified from genomic DNA using the immunoSEQ Assay, a bias-controlled multiplex PCR. For the original study's pipeline: The number of nucleated cells in each sample was estimated by amplification of reference gene primers within the assay. Sequence reads were collapsed and filtered to measure the absolute abundance of every unique TCRbeta CDR3 rearrangement. For each sample, productive Simpson clonality was calculated as the square root of Simpson's diversity index across productive rearrangements. In TCRdb, the immuneACCESS table is reduced to in-frame sequences with V and J assigned. These tables do not hold every clone; where another copy was compared, an unresolved V gene accounts for under half, and the others remain unexplained. D and trimming come from the DNA, and the V and J calls and clone size come from that table. Here the sample has 260,000 or so clones; roughly 88% occur a single time. The top ten clones comprise roughly 9.1% of the sample.

Each collaborating institution followed its own protocols to collect whole blood in K2EDTA tubes. For TCRbeta analysis, collaborator samples were shipped as frozen whole blood, as isolated PBMCs, or as DNA extracted from either sample type. The data belong to a study of blood T cell repertoires in COVID-19 (dated by TCRdb to the early 2020s). For the study in its entirety: Samples from collaborators originated in the United States, Italy and Spain and spanned both the acute and convalescent phases of COVID-19. A de-identified subject ID, COVID-19 status, age in years and sex were almost always included in the sample metadata. Where available, HLA class I and class II types were taken from metadata supplied by the sample provider and were not determined by assay-based typing. The prospective study material was composed of cDNA or gDNA derived from T cells, B-cell-depleted T cells, or PBMCs. Subjects who had been exposed to COVID-19, were actively infected with it, or had recovered from it provided the deeply sampled blood TCRbeta repertoires that made up the dataset. The repertoires were made available in a free public database intended to serve as a resource for research on the immune response to SARS-CoV-2. Samples came from the ongoing ImmuneRACE study (first 160 participants) plus 1,254 subjects from 6 global collaborators.

The germline V gene supplies CDR1 MNHEY and CDR2 SVGEGT. Taken from cysteine to phenylalanine, the CDR3 has 14 residues. Kept here is only the CDR3 DNA, which spans 42 bases and is read in frame from base 1. V is clipped by 0 bases and J by 6 bases, and the sequence between their germline boundaries is 9 bases long. Broad study findings and their caveats: Clinical and demographic metadata were provided uncurated, with the amount varying by source and participant.

The TCR sequence derives from a man between 18 and 35 years old with active or convalescent COVID-19. The chain is assembled from TRBV6-2 or TRBV6-3 and TRBJ1-5; the D gene is possibly TRBD1, with 5 bases matching. Sequencing used peripheral blood. The CDR3 protein sequence reads: CASSYSGATQPQHF. The DNA is TGTGCCAGCAGTTACTCAGGGGCGACTCAGCCCCAGCATTTT.